Each of the 18 T cell receptor beta chains below was sequenced from the same sample in a study of blood T cells in healthy people across ages (dated by TCRdb to about 2015). Libraries were constructed by 5' RACE. These reads were obtained on an Illumina HiSeq 2500. A second about 7 to 12 cycle PCR used a sample-barcoded 5' primer and a J-beta primer mix. TCRdb itself trimmed the public reads at Q25 with fastp, ran MiXCR and retained productive beta chains. For every CDR3 protein sequence, its rows merge into one entry that carries the most common genes and DNA. Across this sample there are roughly 560,000 distinct CDR3 sequences, with 24% seen only once. 7.5% to 9% of the sample belongs to the ten largest clones. This sample was shared with a second study, whose subject was T cells of mothers and their children.

What was sequenced was blood. Source of these receptors: a boy under 18 in good health.

The rearrangement uses TRBV12-3 or TRBV12-4 and TRBJ1-6, with 7 bases lining up with TRBD1. With V trimmed by 7 bases and J by 0 bases, 6 bases remained unmatched. This CDR3 is 16 amino acids long. The CDR3 nucleotides read TGTGCCAGCAAGAAACAGGGGAGCTCCTATAATTCACCCCTCCACTTT. Its protein is CASKKQGSSYNSPLHF.

The gene calls are TRBV10-3 and TRBJ2-5, with 7 nucleotides matching TRBD1. The last part of the DNA fits TRBJ2-7 better; the J call may be wrong. Germline V lookup: CDR1 ENHRY, CDR2 SYGVKD. The CDR3 loop spans 12 amino acids. The CDR3 spells CAIAGTANEQYF. CDR3 DNA: TGTGCCATTGCCGGGACAGCAAACGAGCAGTACTTC.

This clonotype was counted only a few times. The chain recombines TRBV7-9 with TRBJ2-3; 10 positions agree with TRBD2. Trimming removed 5 bases from V and 2 bases from J; junction bases left unmatched: 7. The CDR3 has 16 amino acids. Germline V CDR1 and CDR2: SEHNR, FQNEAQ (reference sequence). The CDR3 sequence is CASSETSGGVTDTQYF. As DNA, the CDR3 is TGTGCCAGCAGCGAAACAAGCGGGGGGGTCACAGATACGCAGTATTTT.

In its sample, this clonotype was seen a few times. The CDR3 DNA reads as TGCAGTGCTAGAGATCAAGGGACTGAAGCTTTCTTT. Translating it yields CSARDQGTEAFF. V is TRBV20-1 and J is TRBJ1-1, with unresolved D. The CDR3 is made up of 12 amino acids. V lost 0 bases and J lost 5, with 7 bases in between. Germline CDR1 and CDR2: DFQATT and SNEGSKA (reference sequence).

The V call is TRBV7-8, the J call TRBJ2-2; TRBD2 might be the D (6 bases). The germline CDR1 and CDR2 sequences are SGHVS and FQNEAQ. The V end lost 5 bases, the J end lost 7 bases, and 17 bases lay between the germline ends. The length of the CDR3 is 15 residues. CDR3 sequence (DNA): TGTGCCAGCAGCGCTGAGGCGGGGTCCCTCGGGGAGCTGTTTTTT. Its protein is CASSAEAGSLGELFF.

In this sample, this clonotype turned up a few times. The J gene is TRBJ1-1, the V gene TRBV20-1; 9 nucleotides match TRBD1. Per the germline V gene, CDR1 is DFQATT and CDR2 is SNEGSKA (reference sequence). J lost 1 base, V lost 3 bases, and 15 bases had no gene match. This CDR3 contains 18 residues. In DNA form, the CDR3 reads TGCAGTGCTAGGCCCGGGGCGGGACAGGGTTTGAAGAACACTGAAGCTTTCTTT. Encoded protein: CSARPGAGQGLKNTEAFF.

This chain uses TRBV11-1 with TRBJ2-7, with TRBD1 matching 8 bases. The V gene's germline CDR1 is SGHAT and CDR2 FQDESV (reference sequence). CDR3 length: 15 amino acids. V lost 6 bases to trimming and J lost 5 bases; unmatched junction nucleotides: 12. The CDR3: CASSNLDRVLDEQYF. Here the CDR3 DNA reads TGTGCCAGCAGTAATTTGGACAGGGTTCTGGACGAGCAGTACTTC.

This chain joins TRBV9 and TRBJ1-3, with D possibly matching TRBD1 (5 bases). CDR3 length: 16 residues. The V gene's germline CDR1 is SGDLS and CDR2 YYNGEE. V was cut by 5 bases and J by 0 bases, with 15 bases left in between. The CDR3 DNA follows: TGTGCCAGCAGGGCTTCCGGGACGTACTCTGGAAACACCATATATTTT. Protein: CASRASGTYSGNTIYF.

There are a few counts of this clonotype. The CDR3 protein is CASSFPGPKADEQYF. CDR3 bases: TGTGCCAGCAGTTTCCCGGGACCCAAGGCAGATGAGCAGTACTTC. The chain is built from TRBV28 and TRBJ2-1; D might be TRBD1 or TRBD2, each matching 5 bases. The DNA end is a closer match to TRBJ2-7, so the J assignment may be wrong. The CDR3 contains 15 residues. Germline V CDR1 and CDR2: MDHEN, SYDVKM.

The table lists this clonotype with a few counts. The chain links TRBV7-3 to TRBJ2-1; 10 positions agree with TRBD1. The CDR3 extends over 14 amino acids. V gave up 5 bases and J gave up 6 bases; unmatched junction bases: 4. The germline CDR1 and CDR2 sequences are SGHTA and FQGTGA. CDR3 loop: CASSPGQGVNEQFF. The CDR3 DNA sequence: TGTGCCAGCAGCCCCGGACAGGGGGTCAATGAGCAGTTCTTC.

This clonotype has just a few counts. The V and J genes are TRBV7-2 and TRBJ2-1, with D perhaps given as TRBD1 or TRBD2 (5 bases each). The V gene's germline CDR1 is SGHTA and CDR2 FQGNSA. The CDR3 consists of 12 residues. The germline V and J ends were trimmed by 7 bases and 14 bases, with 18 bases remaining between them. CDR3 protein: CASTPREGPKFF. CDR3 nucleotides: TGTGCCAGCACCCCCCGAGAGGGGCCAAAGTTCTTC.

This chain links TRBV9 with TRBJ1-4; D call uncertain. Germline assignment: CDR1 SGDLS and CDR2 YYNGEE. The V end lost 0 bases, the J end lost 8 bases, and 14 bases lay between the germline ends. This CDR3 comprises 15 residues. DNA for the CDR3: TGTGCCAGCAGCGTAGGGGTCCCCGGGCGGGAAAAACTGTTTTTT. This sequence encodes CASSVGVPGREKLFF.

The gene calls are TRBV5-6 and TRBJ2-1, with 8 bases lining up with TRBD1. This CDR3 region has 17 residues. After removal of 4 bases from V and 3 bases from J, the junction contained 12 bases not matched to a gene. The V gene's germline CDR1 is SGHDT and CDR2 YYEEEE. The CDR3 protein is CASSPRGTGYIYNEQFF. In DNA, the CDR3 is TGTGCCAGCAGCCCCCGCGGGACAGGCTACATCTACAATGAGCAGTTCTTC.

The chain couples TRBV4-1 to TRBJ2-3; no clear D gene. Germline values: CDR1 MGHRA, CDR2 YSYEKL. The CDR3 runs to 12 residues. The V gene lost 2 bases and the J gene lost 5 bases, with 5 bases spanning the gap. This CDR3 reads CASSQRGDTQYF. The CDR3 nucleotides read TGCGCCAGCAGCCAACGAGGAGATACGCAGTATTTT.

The rearrangement uses TRBV29-1 and TRBJ2-3; 9 bases are a match to TRBD1. Germline V gene lookup returns CDR1 SQVTM and CDR2 ANQGSEA. This CDR3 has 15 amino acids. V shed 7 bases, J shed 2 bases, and the junction held 10 bases outside the gene matches. CDR3 sequence: CSAAPTGGITDTQYF. CDR3 nucleotides: TGCAGCGCTGCCCCGACAGGGGGTATCACAGATACGCAGTATTTT.

This clonotype was recorded a few times. The rearrangement uses TRBV6-2 or TRBV6-3 and TRBJ1-1; D may be TRBD1 (6 bases). This CDR3 region has 14 residues. The germline gives CDR1 MNHEY, CDR2 SVGEGT. V lost 8 bases and J lost 2, with 15 bases in between. The CDR3 nucleotides are TGTGCCAGCGTACTCAGGGGTTCTAACACTGAAGCTTTCTTT. It translates to CASVLRGSNTEAFF.

This clonotype has more than one count but fewer than ten. The V call is TRBV7-2, the J call TRBJ2-1; the match to TRBD2 covers 13 bases. The CDR3 has 17 residues. Looked up from germline, CDR1 is SGHTA and CDR2 is FQGNSA. J gave up 4 bases and V 1 base, and 4 bases lay outside the gene matches. The CDR3: CASSLVAGLAGYNEQFF. The CDR3 nucleotides are TGTGCCAGCAGCTTAGTAGCGGGACTAGCGGGGTACAATGAGCAGTTCTTC.

This clonotype was counted between two and nine times. The chain is built from TRBV6-2 or TRBV6-3 and TRBJ2-5; D call uncertain. V was cut by 3 bases and J by 7 bases, with 9 bases left in between. Germline loops: CDR1 MNHEY, CDR2 SVGEGT. CDR3 size: 12 residues. The CDR3: CASSYTDGTQYF. The CDR3 DNA follows: TGTGCCAGCAGTTATACCGATGGGACCCAGTACTTC.